Listed below are T cell receptor beta chains from one sample, sequenced in a study of regulatory T cells in long-lasting Graves disease. One entry per CDR3 protein, called by TCRdb with MiXCR from the multiplex PCR reads. The sample contains 300,000 to 400,000 distinct CDR3 sequences, around a fifth of which appear only once. The material was peripheral blood mononuclear cells (PBMCs), obtained when the disease was refractory, from a patient treated with antithyroid drugs. These receptor sequences come from a female donor with Graves disease. CDR3s include the opening cysteine and the closing phenylalanine or tryptophan. The D gene is left open where the match is weak. Size is omitted from some rows. Given values are once, few, many or a class for expanded clones.

j_call cdr3_length d_call clone_size v_call cdr3_aa cdr3_nt
TRBJ2-7 11 . . TRBV30 CAWTRAHEQYF TGTGCCTGGACGAGGGCACACGAGCAGTACTTC
TRBJ2-7 15 . many TRBV2 CASSERARGEYEQYF TGTGCCAGCAGTGAAAGGGCCAGGGGGGAATACGAGCAGTACTTC
TRBJ1-2 16 . . TRBV6-6 CASSYSSGVGGGGYTF TGTGCCAGCAGTTACTCGAGTGGGGTGGGGGGCGGTGGCTACACCTTC
TRBJ2-7 15 TRBD1 many TRBV6-1 CASSDGQGIGDEQYF TGTGCCAGCAGTGACGGACAGGGGATCGGCGACGAGCAGTACTTC
TRBJ2-2 15 . many TRBV6-1 CASSGRTMNTGELFF TGTGCCAGCAGTGGTAGGACGATGAACACCGGGGAGCTGTTTTTT
TRBJ2-7 11 . many TRBV28 CASEGGNEQYF TGTGCCAGCGAGGGTGGCAACGAGCAGTACTTC
TRBJ1-2 14 . many TRBV19 CASKDPGPFYGYTF TGTGCCTCCAAAGACCCCGGCCCGTTCTATGGCTACACCTTC
TRBJ2-7 14 . many TRBV6-5 CASSFSQGGVEQYF TGTGCCAGCAGTTTCTCACAGGGTGGCGTGGAGCAGTACTTC
TRBJ2-7 13 TRBD1 many TRBV12-3/TRBV12-4 CASSRGTGGPGYF TGTGCCAGCAGCCGCGGGACAGGGGGCCCGGGGTACTTC
TRBJ2-6 17 TRBD2 many TRBV30 CAWNKRGPSSGANVLTF TGTGCCTGGAATAAGCGGGGCCCCTCATCTGGGGCCAACGTCCTGACTTTC
TRBJ2-1 13 . . TRBV5-1 CASSLGQDSRQFF TGCGCCAGCAGCTTGGGGCAGGACTCCCGGCAGTTCTTC
TRBJ1-6 14 TRBD1 many TRBV20-1 CSARGTVNNSPLHF TGCAGTGCTAGGGGGACAGTAAATAATTCACCCCTCCACTTT
TRBJ2-2 14 . . TRBV2 CASRADIQAGELFF TGTGCCAGCAGGGCGGACATTCAGGCCGGGGAGCTGTTTTTT
TRBJ1-2 18 TRBD1 few TRBV9 CASSVAPFPLDREGGYTF TGTGCCAGCAGCGTAGCTCCGTTCCCGCTAGACAGGGAGGGTGGCTACACCTTC
TRBJ2-7 13 . many TRBV6-1 CASRGDISYEQYF TGTGCCAGCAGGGGGGACATATCCTACGAGCAGTACTTC
TRBJ1-2 15 . many TRBV19 CASSISSSQFYGYTF TGTGCCAGTAGTATTTCGTCGAGTCAGTTCTATGGCTACACCTTC
TRBJ1-2 17 TRBD1 . TRBV19 CASIPRTAGGANYGYTF TGTGCCAGTATCCCTCGCACGGCAGGGGGAGCGAACTATGGCTACACCTTC
TRBJ1-2 14 . . TRBV29-1 CSVGSREAYYGYTF TGCAGCGTTGGGTCGCGGGAGGCGTACTATGGCTACACCTTC
TRBJ1-4 18 . many TRBV28 CASSIPTGNRGSNEKLFF TGTGCCAGCAGTATTCCCACAGGGAACCGTGGGTCTAATGAAAAACTGTTTTTT
TRBJ1-1 13 . . TRBV3-1 CATQQGMNTEAFF TGTGCCACCCAACAGGGAATGAACACTGAAGCTTTCTTT
TRBJ2-2 13 . . TRBV25-1 CASSDYRAGELLF TGTGCCAGCAGTGACTACAGGGCTGGGGAGCTGCTTTTT
TRBJ2-5 15 . many TRBV7-3 CASSTMGGYQETQYF TGTGCCAGCAGCACGATGGGCGGGTACCAAGAGACCCAGTACTTC
TRBJ2-5 23 TRBD1 . TRBV7-6 CASSLDPGGEACTKVPWKETQYF TGTGCCAGCAGCTTAGATCCAGGGGGCGAAGCCTGCACCAAGGTTCCTTGGAAAGAGACCCAGTACTTC